This passage covers 30 T cell receptor beta chains from one sample sequenced in a study of identical twins. TCRdb recomputed calls from the 5' RACE reads with MiXCR, one row per CDR3 protein. Of some 570,000 distinct CDR3 sequences in the sample, around 22% are singletons; the top ten hold 0.45% to 0.5%. These data also featured in a second study, about yellow fever vaccine responses in identical twins.

Material: CD4+ T cells sorted from blood. These receptors all stem from a woman aged 18-30 years in good health.

The chain joins TRBV6-4 to TRBJ1-1; 8 bases are shared with TRBD1. Germline CDR1 reads MRHNA; CDR2 reads SNTAGT. Losses at the gene ends were 4 bases for V and 5 bases for J; bases not matched to a gene: 9. The CDR3 is 15 amino acids. The CDR3 DNA sequence: TGTGCCAGCAGTGCCTTCTCCGGGACAGGTACTGAAGCTTTCTTT. This codes for CASSAFSGTGTEAFF.

The CDR3 loop is CASSHPQGQETQYF. The CDR3 DNA sequence: TGTGCCAGCAGCCACCCACAAGGCCAAGAGACCCAGTACTTC. The chain is built from TRBV4-2 and TRBJ2-5, with unresolved D. Germline CDR1 LGHNA, CDR2 YNFKEQ. V was cut by 3 bases and J by 1 base, with 9 bases left in between. The CDR3 runs 14 residues.

This clonotype was seen more than once but under ten times. J is TRBJ2-1 and V is TRBV11-2; the match to TRBD2 covers 12 bases. Trimming took 3 bases from V and 1 from J; bases not matched to a gene: 7. Per germline, CDR1 SGHAT and CDR2 FQNNGV. This CDR3 is built from 18 residues. Written as DNA, the CDR3 is TGTGCCAGCAGCTTTACCTCGACTAGCGGGAGTTCCTACAATGAGCAGTTCTTC. This encodes CASSFTSTSGSSYNEQFF.

This clonotype was found a few times. The V gene is TRBV2, the J gene TRBJ1-4; D remains unclear. The CDR3 has 13 amino acids. Germline CDR1 is SNHLY and CDR2 is FYNNEI. The ends were cut back, 1 base at V and 7 bases at J, with 7 bases in the middle. The CDR3 coding sequence is TGTGCCAGCAGTGAAGGTTTCGGTGAAAAACTGTTTTTT. Its translation is CASSEGFGEKLFF.

The chain couples TRBV5-1 to TRBJ1-1; perhaps TRBD1 as D (6 bases). The V gene lost 3 bases and the J gene lost 5 bases, with 20 bases spanning the gap. The CDR3 consists of 16 residues. The V gene's germline CDR1 is SGHRS and CDR2 YFSETQ. DNA for the CDR3: TGCGCCAGCAGCTGGGGGCCGCCCCGAGATGTGACTGAAGCTTTCTTT. Its translation: CASSWGPPRDVTEAFF.

The rearrangement uses TRBV5-1 and TRBJ2-3; 9 bases fit TRBD2. The V gene end was trimmed by 0 bases and the J gene end by 2 bases; junction bases not matched to a gene: 4. This CDR3 spans 16 amino acids. The germline gives CDR1 SGHRS, CDR2 YFSETQ. For the CDR3, the DNA is TGCGCCAGCAGCTTGGATCCTAGCGGGAACACAGATACGCAGTATTTT. This sequence encodes CASSLDPSGNTDTQYF.

The sample holds a few counts of this clonotype. The chain uses TRBV7-9 and TRBJ2-2; 9 nucleotides agree with TRBD2. V lost 4 bases and J lost 3; bases outside the gene matches: 6. CDR1 is SEHNR and CDR2 is FQNEAQ in the germline V gene (reference sequence). The CDR3 sequence is 16 residues long. The CDR3: CASSSGTSFDTGELFF. The CDR3 DNA is TGTGCCAGCAGCTCCGGGACTAGCTTCGACACCGGGGAGCTGTTTTTT.

V usage is TRBV12-3 or TRBV12-4 and J usage is TRBJ1-2; D is unclear. Deletions cut 5 bases from V and 0 bases from J, with 10 bases between. The CDR3 is 14 amino acids. CDR3 sequence: CASSATGSNYGYTF. DNA for the CDR3: TGTGCCAGCAGTGCTACCGGATCTAACTATGGCTACACCTTC.

The CDR3 region has the DNA TGTGCCAGCAGCCTCCCCGGACAAATCCGCACAGATACGCAGTATTTT. As protein: CASSLPGQIRTDTQYF. This sequence joins TRBV11-2 and TRBJ2-3; a weak D match, TRBD1 (5 bases). CDR1 and CDR2 from the germline V gene are SGHAT and FQNNGV. V gave up 5 bases and J gave up 1 base, with 16 bases separating them. The CDR3 runs 16 residues.

A few counts support this clonotype. V is TRBV5-1 and J is TRBJ1-1; the D is unclear. The length of the CDR3 is 14 residues. The germline V gene has CDR1 SGHRS and CDR2 YFSETQ. The V and J ends lost 2 bases and 5 bases respectively, with 13 bases between them. The CDR3 coding sequence is TGCGCCAGCAGCTTATTTGAGTCGGGGACTGAAGCTTTCTTT. Translating gives CASSLFESGTEAFF. Full variable domain (missing parts from reference TRBV5-1 and TRBJ1-1): KAGVTQTPRYLIKTRGQQVTLSCSPISGHRSVSWYQQTPGQGLQFLFEYFSETQRNKGNFPGRFSGRQFSNSRSEMNVSTLELGDSALYLCASSLFESGTEAFFGQGTRLTVV.

V is TRBV5-1 and J is TRBJ1-1; tentative D call: TRBD1 (6 bases). Germline CDR1 reads SGHRS; CDR2 reads YFSETQ. The CDR3 has 15 residues. V was clipped by 5 bases and J by 0 bases, with 14 bases between them. CDR3 coding DNA: TGCGCCAGCAGAAGGGGGGGACTTCTGAACACTGAAGCTTTCTTT. As protein: CASRRGGLLNTEAFF. The variable domain in full, with the rest retrieved from reference TRBV5-1 and TRBJ1-1, is KAGVTQTPRYLIKTRGQQVTLSCSPISGHRSVSWYQQTPGQGLQFLFEYFSETQRNKGNFPGRFSGRQFSNSRSEMNVSTLELGDSALYLCASRRGGLLNTEAFFGQGTRLTVV.

V usage is TRBV3-1 and J usage is TRBJ1-5; no clear D gene. Trimming removed 1 base at V and 1 base at J, with 11 bases between. The germline V gene encodes CDR1 LGHDT and CDR2 YNNKEL (reference sequence). CDR3 length: 16 amino acids. The CDR3 sequence: CASSQGYGVSNQPQHF. CDR3 in DNA: TGTGCCAGCAGCCAAGGGTACGGGGTAAGCAATCAGCCCCAGCATTTT.

This clonotype was found many times. V gene TRBV2 combines with J gene TRBJ2-3, with 10 bases that match TRBD1. V was pared by 5 bases and J by 3 bases, with 8 bases of the junction left unmatched. This CDR3 is built from 16 residues. Germline CDR1 SNHLY, CDR2 FYNNEI. CDR3 bases: TGTGCCAGCAGTAGAGGGGACAGGGGAAGAACAGATACGCAGTATTTT. It yields the protein CASSRGDRGRTDTQYF. Filled out from reference TRBV2 and TRBJ2-3, the complete variable domain reads EPEVTQTPSHQVTQMGQEVILRCVPISNHLYFYWYRQILGQKVEFLVSFYNNEISEKSEIFDDQFSVERPDGSNFTLKIRSTKLEDSAMYFCASSRGDRGRTDTQYFGPGTRLTVL.

V and J are TRBV18 and TRBJ1-3; D is ambiguous. V was cut by 5 bases and J by 0 bases, with 5 bases left in between. Per germline, CDR1 KGHSH and CDR2 LQKENI. This CDR3 is 13 amino acids long. The CDR3 region has the DNA TGTGCCAGCTCAGGATCCTCTGGAAACACCATATATTTT. This sequence encodes CASSGSSGNTIYF.

In this sample, this clonotype turned up a few times. V usage is TRBV10-1 and J usage is TRBJ2-3; no clear D gene. Trimming shortened V by 2 bases and J by 2 bases, and 5 bases separated the two germline ends. The CDR3 has 13 amino acids. Germline CDR1 is WNHNN and CDR2 is SYGVQD (reference sequence). As DNA, the CDR3 is TGCGCCAGCAGTGAGCCTAACACAGATACGCAGTATTTT. Translation gives CASSEPNTDTQYF.

The chain uses TRBV5-8 and TRBJ2-3; TRBD2 matches at 8 bases. Germline V lookup: CDR1 SGHTS, CDR2 YDEGEE. The CDR3 extends over 15 amino acids. The junction had 7 bases not matched to a gene; V was cut back by 1 base and J by 6 bases. The CDR3, as DNA: TGTGCCAGCAGCTTGACTTTACAGCGGGGGGATACGCAGTATTTT. Residues: CASSLTLQRGDTQYF.

The rearrangement links TRBV4-1 to TRBJ2-2; a possible D gene is TRBD2 (5 bases). CDR1 and CDR2 from the germline V gene are MGHRA and YSYEKL. V was clipped by 6 bases and J by 0 bases, with 11 bases between them. CDR3 length: 15 residues. CDR3 nucleotide sequence: TGCGCCAGCAGACTAGGACGGGCGAACACCGGGGAGCTGTTTTTT. Protein: CASRLGRANTGELFF.

This clonotype was detected ten times or more. V usage is TRBV25-1 and J usage is TRBJ2-1; 7 bases are shared with TRBD2. V lost 6 bases and J lost 1; bases outside the gene matches: 9. From germline, CDR1 is MGHDK and CDR2 SYGVNS. This CDR3 comprises 16 residues. CDR3 sequence reads: CASSEMGGLSYNEQFF. Written as DNA, the CDR3 is TGTGCCAGCAGCGAAATGGGGGGGTTGTCCTACAATGAGCAGTTCTTC.

This chain uses TRBV28 with TRBJ2-3; D might be TRBD1 (6 bases). Trimming removed 8 bases from V and 4 bases from J, with 16 bases in between. Germline CDR1 and CDR2: MDHEN and SYDVKM. The CDR3 is 14 amino acids. The CDR3 DNA sequence: TGTGCCAGCGCCTCGTGGGGGCTCGCAGATACGCAGTATTTT. This sequence encodes CASASWGLADTQYF. The full variable domain, rest sourced from reference TRBV28 and TRBJ2-3, is DVKVTQSSRYLVKRTGEKVFLECVQDMDHENMFWYRQDPGLGLRLIYFSYDVKMKEKGDIPEGYSVSREKKERFSLILESASTNQTSMYLCASASWGLADTQYFGPGTRLTVL.

This clonotype was seen a handful of times. V is TRBV7-9 and J is TRBJ2-1; D perhaps matches TRBD1 (6 bases). Germline CDR1 reads SEHNR; CDR2 reads FQNEAQ (reference sequence). Trimming removed 4 bases from V and 5 bases from J, with 9 bases in between. The CDR3 loop spans 13 amino acids. The CDR3 here is CASSSTGDNEQFF. In nucleotides, the CDR3 is TGTGCCAGCAGCTCGACAGGTGACAATGAGCAGTTCTTC.

This clonotype came up a few times. Just one base apart from a much larger clone, this may be a read error. The J gene is TRBJ2-7, the V gene TRBV7-2; D call uncertain. CDR1 is SGHTA and CDR2 is FQGNSA in the germline V gene. This CDR3 region has 12 residues. The CDR3 region is CASSLNSHEQYF. The CDR3 bases are TGTGCCAGCAGCTTAAACTCCCACGAGCAGTACTTC.

The gene calls are TRBV7-8 and TRBJ2-1; D assignment may be TRBD1 or TRBD2 (5 bases each). The germline V and J ends were trimmed by 1 base and 3 bases, with 13 bases remaining between them. CDR3 length: 16 amino acids. Germline V gene data show CDR1 as SGHVS and CDR2 as FQNEAQ. CDR3 in amino acids: CASSLGGSGYYNEQFF. DNA for the CDR3: TGTGCCAGCAGCTTAGGGGGCAGCGGCTACTACAATGAGCAGTTCTTC.

The V call is TRBV12-3 or TRBV12-4, the J call TRBJ2-2; 9 bases are a match to TRBD2. This CDR3 is 16 amino acids long. After removal of 4 bases from V and 9 bases from J, the junction contained 12 bases not matched to a gene. CDR3 amino acids: CASSSGVAGGHRELFF. The CDR3 DNA reads as TGTGCCAGCAGTTCAGGGGTTGCGGGGGGGCACCGGGAGCTGTTTTTT.

This clonotype was observed a few times. The CDR3 region has the DNA TGCGCCAGCAGCCAAGAGTGGGAGGGGACGGCGGCCTTAACCGGGGAGCTGTTTTTT. Its protein is CASSQEWEGTAALTGELFF. The chain couples TRBV4-1 to TRBJ2-2; 7 bases align to TRBD2. The germline CDR1 and CDR2 sequences are MGHRA and YSYEKL. CDR3 length equals 19 residues. V dropped 0 bases and J dropped 5; count of bases not matched to a gene: 15.

The chain uses TRBV12-3 or TRBV12-4 and TRBJ2-3; 8 bases agree with TRBD1. The length of the CDR3 is 14 residues. V shed 7 bases, J shed 4 bases, and the junction held 7 bases outside the gene matches. The CDR3 DNA reads as TGTGCCAGCACCCGGCAGGGGGCTCCAGATACGCAGTATTTT. This translates into CASTRQGAPDTQYF.

This clonotype was seen only a few times. This chain links TRBV12-3 or TRBV12-4 with TRBJ2-2; 15 positions match TRBD2. With 6 bases clipped from V and 5 bases from J, the junction kept 7 bases outside the gene matches. The CDR3 spans 17 residues. CDR3 region: CASSSGLAGGVTGELFF. The CDR3 coding sequence is TGTGCCAGCAGCTCGGGACTAGCGGGAGGTGTAACCGGGGAGCTGTTTTTT.

This clonotype was found many times. The chain has TRBV12-3 or TRBV12-4 and TRBJ2-4; TRBD1 might be the D (5 bases). Trimming left V 6 bases short and J 0 bases short, with 9 bases between. This CDR3 has 14 residues. CDR3 nucleotides: TGTGCCAGCAGCGACAGCTTAGCCAAAAACATTCAGTACTTC. Protein: CASSDSLAKNIQYF.

The J gene is TRBJ1-1, the V gene TRBV5-1; perhaps TRBD1 as D (6 bases). Germline assignment: CDR1 SGHRS and CDR2 YFSETQ. V shed 7 bases and J shed 0 bases, with 16 bases lying between them. The length of the CDR3 is 15 residues. The CDR3 DNA reads TGCGCCAGCGCCCCCTCGGCAGGGGTGAACACTGAAGCTTTCTTT. It translates to CASAPSAGVNTEAFF.

This clonotype was detected only a few times. The chain links TRBV4-2 to TRBJ2-1; 8 nucleotides align to TRBD1. Germline CDR1 and CDR2: LGHNA and YNFKEQ. The CDR3 runs to 14 residues. J was trimmed by 8 bases and V by 6 bases; bases with no gene match: 9. CDR3 nucleotides: TGTGCCAGCAGTCAATTGGACAGGGAAGATGAGCAGTTCTTC. Amino acid sequence: CASSQLDREDEQFF.

At least ten counts were recorded for this clonotype. The J gene is TRBJ1-1, the V gene TRBV5-1; the D gene is possibly TRBD1 (5 bases). The CDR3 totals 14 residues. Per the germline V gene, CDR1 is SGHRS and CDR2 is YFSETQ. V gave up 0 bases and J gave up 1 base, with 7 bases separating them. The CDR3 sequence: CASSLATGNTEAFF. The CDR3 DNA is TGCGCCAGCAGCTTGGCCACAGGGAACACTGAAGCTTTCTTT.